This note documents a single T cell receptor beta chain sequence. The data belong to a study of blood T cell repertoires in COVID-19. Trimming shortened V by 5 bases and J by 6 bases, and 12 bases separated the two germline ends. The CDR3 totals 13 residues. The germline gives CDR1 MNHEY, CDR2 SMNVEV (reference sequence). Produced via immunoSEQ multiplex PCR; TCRdb's table is partial and in-frame only. The table records around 200,000 clones, roughly 84% of them present only once. The study recruited people aged about 18 to 90 years across 20 to 30 US areas. Sequenced: PBMCs or T cells enriched from blood (not recorded which). This receptor was taken from a woman aged 30 to 39 who had recovered from COVID-19. The chain has TRBV27 and TRBJ2-3; D call uncertain. The CDR3, as DNA: TGTGCCAGCAGTCCCTCGGAGCGCGATACGCAGTATTTT. It encodes CASSPSERDTQYF.